This T cell receptor beta chain was sequenced during a study of blood T cells in healthy people across ages. Overall study findings and caveats: Long-lived donors exceeded aged donors in naive CD4+ cells and diversity.

Alongside a J-beta primer mix, a sample-barcoded 5' primer served in a second PCR lasting 7 to 11 cycles. TCRdb reanalysed the 5' RACE reads using MiXCR and keeps one entry per CDR3 protein. The profile shows 800,000 to 900,000 distinct CDR3 sequences, about 62% of them singletons. Russia was home to the donors, healthy Caucasian individuals aged 6 to 90. Each donor gave ten milliliters of peripheral blood. Extractions gave at least 5.5 micrograms of total RNA per sample. Comment on this clonotype: Its antigen is unknown.

CDR1 ENHRY and CDR2 SYGVKD come from the germline V gene. This CDR3 comprises 15 residues. Trimming cost V 10 bases and J 4 bases; bases outside gene matches: 13. The TCR sequence derives from a man aged 25 to 45 in good health. J is TRBJ2-1 and V is TRBV10-3; 7 bases agree with TRBD2. Sequences were obtained from blood. CDR3 DNA: TGTGCCACGGAAACTGGACTAGGCGGATACAATGAGCAGTTCTTC. This codes for CATETGLGGYNEQFF.